A single sample is the source of the 28 T cell receptor beta chains below, sequenced in a study of blood T cell repertoires in COVID-19. Some clones are missing from TCRdb's copy, which holds only in-frame ones; the method was immunoSEQ multiplex PCR. Among some 49,000 clones listed, more than 85% were seen once. Specimen: peripheral blood. The receptors derive from a man aged 50-60 years with active COVID-19.

This clone appeared once. The chain employs TRBV6-2 or TRBV6-3 and TRBJ2-7; tentative D call: TRBD1 (5 bases). Germline V CDR1 and CDR2: MNHEY, SVGEGT. The CDR3 contains 14 residues. Trimming took 3 bases from V and 5 from J, leaving 14 bases between them. The DNA of the CDR3 is TGTGCCAGCAGTTATACAGGCCCTTGGGACGAGCAGTACTTC. Translated: CASSYTGPWDEQYF.

This clone has only one observation. The V call is TRBV30, the J call TRBJ2-7, with D possibly matching TRBD2 (8 bases). Germline V gene sequence: CDR1 GTSNPN, CDR2 SVGIG (reference sequence). CDR3 length: 17 amino acids. Trimming pared 0 bases from V and 5 bases from J, leaving 23 bases between. This CDR3 is CAWSVSGSGGGDDEQYF. CDR3 DNA sequence: TGTGCCTGGAGTGTATCTGGGTCGGGAGGGGGCGACGACGAGCAGTACTTC.

This clone was seen a single time. This chain connects TRBV5-6 to TRBJ2-7, with a weak D call TRBD1 (5 bases). The CDR3 has 15 amino acids. The V end lost 2 bases, the J end lost 0 bases, and 12 bases lay between the germline ends. The germline gives CDR1 SGHDT, CDR2 YYEEEE. CDR3 coding DNA: TGTGCCAGCAGCTTATTAGGGGCAGACTCCTACGAGCAGTACTTC. Protein product: CASSLLGADSYEQYF.

V gene TRBV6-5 combines with J gene TRBJ2-3; 10 bases fit TRBD1. This CDR3 has 15 residues. Germline V CDR1 and CDR2: MNHEY, SVGAGI. Unmatched junction bases numbered 7, after V lost 6 bases and J lost 4 bases. The DNA for the CDR3 is TGTGCCAGCAGGCCGGGACAGGGGATCGCAGATACGCAGTATTTT. Its protein product is CASRPGQGIADTQYF.

V usage is TRBV7-9 and J usage is TRBJ1-1; D may be TRBD1 (5 bases). Germline V gives CDR1 SEHNR, CDR2 FQNEAQ (reference sequence). The ends were cut back, 4 bases at V and 1 base at J, with 13 bases in the middle. CDR3 length: 15 amino acids. CDR3 region: CASSSIDSRNTEAFF. The CDR3 DNA reads TGTGCCAGCAGCTCCATTGACAGCAGGAACACTGAAGCTTTCTTT.

The rearrangement joins TRBV2 to TRBJ2-7, with D possibly TRBD2 on 6 matching bases. The CDR3 consists of 13 residues. Germline V lookup: CDR1 SNHLY, CDR2 FYNNEI. Deletions cut 6 bases from V and 1 base from J, with 10 bases between. DNA for the CDR3: TGTGCCAGCAGGGGGACTCCGTCCTACGAGCAGTACTTC. This encodes CASRGTPSYEQYF.

This chain links TRBV28 with TRBJ2-1, with no clear D. Looked up from germline, CDR1 is MDHEN and CDR2 is SYDVKM. Trimming removed 2 bases at V and 9 bases at J, with 11 bases between. CDR3 size: 13 residues. CDR3 region: CASSLPAIGEQFF. The CDR3 region has the DNA TGTGCCAGCAGTTTACCCGCCATCGGTGAGCAGTTCTTC.

The J gene is TRBJ1-5, the V gene TRBV6-5; TRBD1 is a possible D gene (5 bases). The CDR3 covers 15 residues. Trimming left V 10 bases short and J 0 bases short, with 16 bases between. Germline V CDR1 and CDR2: MNHEY, SVGAGI. This CDR3 is CATVSQAYSNQPQHF. For the CDR3, the DNA is TGTGCCACCGTCTCACAGGCTTATAGCAATCAGCCCCAGCATTTT.

The CDR3 DNA is TGTGCCAGCCGACTAGCGGGGGGGCACGAGCAGTACTTC. The encoded protein is CASRLAGGHEQYF. The chain couples TRBV27 to TRBJ2-7; 14 bases line up with TRBD2. The germline gives CDR1 MNHEY, CDR2 SMNVEV (reference sequence). Trimming at V came to 8 bases and at J to 5 bases, leaving 2 bases not matched to a gene. The CDR3 length is 13 residues.

The J gene is TRBJ1-2, the V gene TRBV7-9, with 7 bases that match TRBD1. The CDR3 is made up of 15 amino acids. Trimming took 7 bases from V and 2 from J; bases not matched to a gene: 10. Germline V gene sequence: CDR1 SEHNR, CDR2 FQNEAQ (reference sequence). CDR3 loop: CASNPLDRANYGYTF. The CDR3, as DNA: TGTGCCAGCAACCCATTAGACAGGGCGAACTATGGCTACACCTTC.

This chain uses TRBV4-2 with TRBJ2-5, with TRBD1 matching over 8 bases. The V and J ends lost 0 bases and 5 bases, in that order; junction bases with no gene match: 8. Germline CDR1 and CDR2: LGHNA and YNFKEQ. The CDR3 consists of 16 residues. CDR3 protein: CASSQDPAGGRETQYF. The CDR3, as DNA: TGTGCCAGCAGCCAAGATCCCGCAGGGGGCCGGGAGACCCAGTACTTC.

This chain links TRBV6-5 with TRBJ2-5, with 7 bases identical to TRBD1. V lost 7 bases and J lost 2; bases outside the gene matches: 7. The CDR3 contains 14 residues. The germline V gene has CDR1 MNHEY and CDR2 SVGAGI. CDR3 loop: CASIWGQTQETQYF. Here the CDR3 DNA reads TGTGCCAGCATTTGGGGACAGACTCAAGAGACCCAGTACTTC.

This chain connects TRBV4-1 to TRBJ1-3; 9 nucleotides align to TRBD1. CDR1 is MGHRA, CDR2 YSYEKL, per germline. The CDR3 is made up of 17 amino acids. The V segment lost 1 base and the J segment 9 bases; nucleotides outside the gene matches: 13. The CDR3, as DNA: TGCGCCAGCAGCCAAGCACCCCCCGGGACAGGGTCGGGCACCATATATTTT. Its translation: CASSQAPPGTGSGTIYF.

The chain links TRBV6-5 to TRBJ1-1; TRBD1 matches 9 bases. The ends lost 0 bases at V and 3 bases at J; junction bases unmatched: 2. This CDR3 region has 15 residues. Germline-derived CDR1 and CDR2 are MNHEY and SVGAGI. CDR3 nucleotide sequence: TGTGCCAGCAGTTACTCTTGGACAGGGGACACTGAAGCTTTCTTT. Protein: CASSYSWTGDTEAFF.

This chain links TRBV3-1 (or the pseudogene TRBV3-2) with TRBJ2-1; D uncertain. Germline V lookup: CDR1 LGHDT, CDR2 YNNKEL (reference sequence). CDR3 size: 11 residues. Deletions cut 6 bases from V and 8 bases from J, with 8 bases between. The DNA for the CDR3 is TGTGCCAGCAGACTTGAGGATGAGCAGTTCTTC. It is translated as CASRLEDEQFF.

This rearrangement joins TRBV10-3 to TRBJ2-7; 9 nucleotides match TRBD2. Germline CDR1 is ENHRY and CDR2 is SYGVKD. Losses at the gene ends were 7 bases for V and 2 bases for J; bases not matched to a gene: 12. This CDR3 region has 16 residues. This chain's CDR3 is CAIKASGAPNTYEQYF. CDR3 DNA sequence: TGTGCCATCAAGGCTAGCGGGGCCCCTAATACCTACGAGCAGTACTTC.

V gene TRBV20-1 combines with J gene TRBJ1-1; D unresolved. Germline V gives CDR1 DFQATT, CDR2 SNEGSKA (reference sequence). The CDR3 covers 11 residues. The ends were cut back, 3 bases at V and 1 base at J, with 3 bases in the middle. In nucleotides, the CDR3 is TGCAGTGCTAGCCGGAACACTGAAGCTTTCTTT. Protein product: CSASRNTEAFF.

The chain couples TRBV5-4 to TRBJ1-2, with D unresolved. Germline V lookup: CDR1 SGHNT, CDR2 YYREEE (reference sequence). This CDR3 has 13 amino acids. Trimming shortened V by 1 base and J by 2 bases, and 6 bases separated the two germline ends. Here the CDR3 DNA reads TGTGCCAGCAGCTTGAACAGCAACTATGGCTACACCTTC. Translated, it gives CASSLNSNYGYTF.

The chain uses TRBV4-2 and TRBJ2-5; 7 nucleotides align to TRBD1. V shed 0 bases, J shed 5 bases, and the junction held 6 bases outside the gene matches. The CDR3 has 15 residues. Germline CDR1 and CDR2: LGHNA and YNFKEQ. DNA of the CDR3: TGTGCCAGCAGCCAAGAAAACAGGGGTGGGGAGACCCAGTACTTC. Protein sequence: CASSQENRGGETQYF.

The V call is TRBV7-9, the J call TRBJ1-1, with no clear D. The length of the CDR3 is 17 residues. V dropped 2 bases and J dropped 5 bases, with 21 bases sitting between them. Germline V gene sequence: CDR1 SEHNR, CDR2 FQNEAQ (reference sequence). CDR3 nucleotides: TGTGCCAGCAGCTTAAGTCGGTTCCGGGATGGTGTGACTGAAGCTTTCTTT. Amino acids: CASSLSRFRDGVTEAFF.

This chain joins TRBV11-1 and TRBJ2-1, with TRBD1 matching 11 bases. V dropped 4 bases and J dropped 4; count of bases not matched to a gene: 3. Germline-derived CDR1 and CDR2 are SGHAT and FQDESV (reference sequence). This CDR3 is 15 amino acids long. The CDR3 loop reads CASSSGQGAYNEQFF. The CDR3 DNA is TGTGCCAGCAGCTCCGGACAGGGGGCTTACAATGAGCAGTTCTTC.

The rearrangement links TRBV4-2 to TRBJ2-7, with 10 bases lining up with TRBD1. This CDR3 contains 17 residues. Germline CDR1 LGHNA, CDR2 YNFKEQ. J lost 0 bases, V lost 3 bases, and 8 bases had no gene match. The CDR3 protein is CASSHAGTGVDSYEQYF. CDR3 bases: TGTGCCAGCAGCCATGCCGGGACAGGGGTCGACTCCTACGAGCAGTACTTC.

The V gene is TRBV7-2, the J gene TRBJ2-7; TRBD1 aligns across 7 bases. The CDR3 covers 13 residues. CDR1 and CDR2 (germline): SGHTA, FQGNSA. The V and J ends lost 2 bases and 3 bases, in that order; junction bases with no gene match: 1. Here the CDR3 DNA reads TGTGCCAGCAGCTTAAGGGGGCTCTACGAGCAGTACTTC. This codes for CASSLRGLYEQYF.

The chain joins TRBV11-2 to TRBJ2-7, with D maybe TRBD2 (5 bases). The CDR3 is made up of 16 amino acids. The V and J ends lost 5 bases and 6 bases respectively, with 23 bases between them. Germline CDR1 and CDR2: SGHAT and FQNNGV. Here the CDR3 reads CASSPLPPSGGGEQYF. CDR3 sequence (DNA): TGTGCCAGCAGCCCCCTCCCCCCCAGCGGAGGAGGCGAGCAGTACTTC.

The chain employs TRBV28 and TRBJ1-2; D possibly corresponds to TRBD1 (6 bases). Between the trimmed V and J ends, which lost 6 bases and 0 bases, there was a span of 14 bases. The CDR3 contains 15 residues. Germline CDR1 and CDR2: MDHEN and SYDVKM. As DNA, the CDR3 is TGTGCCAGCAGACCTGGGGGGGCTTCTAACTATGGCTACACCTTC. Its translation: CASRPGGASNYGYTF.

In its sample, this clone was seen a few times. This sequence joins TRBV13 and TRBJ2-3; D is undetermined. V was clipped by 6 bases and J by 6 bases, with 10 bases between them. Per the germline V gene, CDR1 is PRHDT and CDR2 is FYEKMQ (reference sequence). CDR3 length: 12 residues. The DNA for the CDR3 is TGTGCCAGCAGTTCCTCTACCGATACGCAGTATTTT. Residues: CASSSSTDTQYF.

V usage is TRBV2 and J usage is TRBJ2-3; perhaps TRBD2 as D (6 bases). The germline gives CDR1 SNHLY, CDR2 FYNNEI. CDR3 length: 15 residues. V shed 0 bases and J shed 6 bases, with 13 bases lying between them. The CDR3 sequence: CASSEARWGDDTQYF. CDR3 nucleotide sequence: TGTGCCAGCAGTGAAGCGCGCTGGGGGGACGATACGCAGTATTTT.

The chain uses TRBV5-1 and TRBJ1-1; D remains ambiguous. The CDR3 length is 16 residues. Trimming pared 4 bases from V and 5 bases from J, leaving 21 bases between. The germline V gene encodes CDR1 SGHRS and CDR2 YFSETQ. The CDR3, as DNA: TGCGCCAGCAGCGGACCCTCGGCGGGGTCCCCGACTGAAGCTTTCTTT. Amino acid sequence: CASSGPSAGSPTEAFF.